This T cell receptor beta chain was sequenced in a study of shared clonotypes between healthy human individuals. As for the study in general: Each donor's CD4 naive and CD4 memory cells filled three plates apiece, CD8 naive two, and CD8 memory one. Study results and caveats: All-four-donor shared clonotypes had higher generation probabilities than non-shared clonotypes did.

On this clone itself: Its target is unknown.

The sorted-subset replicate PCRs were given roughly 190 ng DNA, which is approximately 30,000 T cell genomes. In the authors' methods: ImmunoSEQ supplied junction-only sequences lacking quality scores, so filtering was different. Only in-frame clones appear in the TCRdb table, and some are missing; sequencing was by immunoSEQ multiplex PCR. That table gives V, J and clone size, and the DNA gave D and trimming. The sample has about 1.5 million clones; roughly 98% are singletons. Germline assignment: CDR1 GTSNPN and CDR2 SVGIG (reference sequence). This CDR3 is 14 amino acids long. The TCR originated in a young man in good health. V is TRBV30 and J is TRBJ2-6, with D possibly TRBD1 on 5 matching bases. Sequences were obtained from naive CD4+ T cells sorted from blood. Subset defined: CD45RA+ positively selected. The CDR3 spells CASTRVLGANVLTF. The CDR3 coding sequence is TGTGCGTCCACCAGGGTCCTGGGCGCCAACGTCCTGACTTTC.